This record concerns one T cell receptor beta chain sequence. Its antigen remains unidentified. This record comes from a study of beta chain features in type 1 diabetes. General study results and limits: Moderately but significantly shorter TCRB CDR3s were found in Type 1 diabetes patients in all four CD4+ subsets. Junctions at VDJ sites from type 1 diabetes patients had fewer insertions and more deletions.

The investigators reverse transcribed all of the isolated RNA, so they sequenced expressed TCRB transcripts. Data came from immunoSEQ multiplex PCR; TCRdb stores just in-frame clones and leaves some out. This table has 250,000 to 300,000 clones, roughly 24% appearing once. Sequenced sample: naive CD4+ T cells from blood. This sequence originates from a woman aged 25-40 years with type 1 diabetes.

CDR3 protein: CASSQIAGATGIQYF. Written as DNA, the CDR3 is TGCGCCAGCAGCCAAATAGCGGGAGCCACAGGCATTCAGTACTTC. The V gene is TRBV4-1, the J gene TRBJ2-4; the match to TRBD2 covers 9 bases. This CDR3 has 15 residues. Germline V lookup: CDR1 MGHRA, CDR2 YSYEKL. With 2 bases clipped from V and 9 bases from J, the junction kept 8 bases outside the gene matches.